This TCR beta chain was sequenced in a study of naive and memory T cell subsets. Two oligonucleotides, mixed equimolar, formed the beta constant-region primer covering TRBC1 and TRBC2. MiXCR was run by TCRdb on the UMI-ligation and nested PCR reads, yielding one entry per CDR3 protein. In the table there are about 85,000 distinct CDR3 sequences, 10% to 15% of which are singletons. This clonotype was seen a few times. The CDR3 consists of 16 residues. CDR1 and CDR2 (germline): MDHEN, SYDVKM. Germline trimming cut 2 bases from V and 1 base from J; bases unmatched to any gene: 5. This TCR was recovered from a human donor in good health. The chain links TRBV28 to TRBJ2-5; TRBD2 matches 9 bases. The sequenced material came from central memory CD4+ T cells from blood. Written as DNA, the CDR3 is TGTGCCAGCAGTTTAAGAGCGGGAGGCGCCCAAGAGACCCAGTACTTC. Translated: CASSLRAGGAQETQYF.